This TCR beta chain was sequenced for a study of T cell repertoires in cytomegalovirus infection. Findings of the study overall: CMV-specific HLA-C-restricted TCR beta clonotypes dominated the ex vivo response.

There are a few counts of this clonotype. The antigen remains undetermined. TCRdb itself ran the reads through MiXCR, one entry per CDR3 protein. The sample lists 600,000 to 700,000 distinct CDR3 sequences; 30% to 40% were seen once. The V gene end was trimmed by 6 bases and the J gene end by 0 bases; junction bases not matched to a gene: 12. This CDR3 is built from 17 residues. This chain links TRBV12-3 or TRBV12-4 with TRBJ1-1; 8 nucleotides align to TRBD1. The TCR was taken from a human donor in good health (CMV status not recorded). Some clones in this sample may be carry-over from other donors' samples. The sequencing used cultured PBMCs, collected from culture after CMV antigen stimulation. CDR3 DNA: TGTGCCAGCAGCCCCGGACAGGGCCGCTGGGTGAACACTGAAGCTTTCTTT. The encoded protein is CASSPGQGRWVNTEAFF.